These 18 T cell receptor beta chains were sequenced from one sample in a study of cytomegalovirus exposure and HLA in healthy donors. This PCR relied on a set of 60 Vbeta primers and 13 Jbeta primers. Sequencing was performed with immunoSEQ multiplex PCR; in TCRdb, only in-frame clones are kept and a portion is missing. The sample holds more than 45,000 clones. Specimen: PBMCs. The source of these receptors is a woman aged 55-69 years in good health and CMV-seropositive.

This chain connects TRBV6-1 to TRBJ2-1; maybe TRBD1 (5 bases). Germline CDR1 is MNHNS and CDR2 is SASEGT. The CDR3 is made up of 15 amino acids. With 5 bases removed from V and 5 bases from J, the gap between germline ends came to 16 bases. The CDR3 region has the DNA TGTGCCAGCAGTTGGACATCTGGACCCAACAATGAGCAGTTCTTC. Protein product: CASSWTSGPNNEQFF.

This chain joins TRBV28 and TRBJ2-5, with D possibly TRBD1 on 5 matching bases. V was pared by 7 bases and J by 0 bases, with 9 bases between. Per the germline V gene, CDR1 is MDHEN and CDR2 is SYDVKM. CDR3 length: 13 amino acids. The CDR3 loop is CASIQANQETQYF. The CDR3 DNA is TGTGCCAGCATACAGGCAAACCAAGAGACCCAGTACTTC. Full variable domain (missing parts from reference TRBV28 and TRBJ2-5): DVKVTQSSRYLVKRTGEKVFLECVQDMDHENMFWYRQDPGLGLRLIYFSYDVKMKEKGDIPEGYSVSREKKERFSLILESASTNQTSMYLCASIQANQETQYFGPGTRLLVL.

The chain carries TRBV7-6 and TRBJ1-1; TRBD1 matches at 8 bases. Germline V gene sequence: CDR1 SGHVS, CDR2 FNYEAQ. The CDR3 runs to 14 residues. The junction had 5 bases not matched to a gene; V was cut back by 5 bases and J by 3 bases. CDR3 loop: CASSVGQGHTEAFF. CDR3 nucleotides: TGTGCCAGCAGCGTAGGACAGGGACACACTGAAGCTTTCTTT.

This chain connects TRBV9 to TRBJ2-1; D ambiguous. The CDR3 runs to 13 residues. The V gene lost 2 bases and the J gene lost 6 bases, with 9 bases spanning the gap. Germline CDR1 and CDR2: SGDLS and YYNGEE. The CDR3 here is CASSVGPANEQFF. The CDR3 DNA sequence: TGTGCCAGCAGCGTTGGGCCAGCCAATGAGCAGTTCTTC.

The chain couples TRBV6-5 to TRBJ2-3; D is perhaps TRBD1 (7 bases). The CDR3 loop spans 14 amino acids. From germline, CDR1 is MNHEY and CDR2 SVGAGI. V was pared by 6 bases and J by 0 bases, with 10 bases between. The CDR3 loop reads CASSPGGSTDTQYF. For the CDR3, the DNA is TGTGCCAGCAGCCCAGGGGGGAGCACAGATACGCAGTATTTT.

V is TRBV5-1 and J is TRBJ1-1; the D is unclear. This CDR3 has 14 residues. Trimming pared 2 bases from V and 1 base from J, leaving 9 bases between. The germline V gene has CDR1 SGHRS and CDR2 YFSETQ. For the CDR3, the DNA is TGCGCCAGCAGCTTTCTTGAGCCGAACACTGAAGCTTTCTTT. It encodes CASSFLEPNTEAFF.

V is TRBV28 and J is TRBJ1-5; a weak D match, TRBD1 (6 bases). This CDR3 has 14 residues. Deletions cut 3 bases from V and 3 bases from J, with 9 bases between. The germline CDR1 and CDR2 sequences are MDHEN and SYDVKM. The CDR3 loop reads CASSFTGHNQPQHF. DNA of the CDR3: TGTGCCAGCAGTTTTACAGGGCACAATCAGCCCCAGCATTTT.

The chain links TRBV10-3 to TRBJ2-4, with 11 bases matching TRBD2. The CDR3 is made up of 16 amino acids. CDR1 is ENHRY and CDR2 is SYGVKD in the germline V gene. The trim removed 5 bases at V and 0 bases at J, leaving 3 bases unmatched. The CDR3 DNA reads TGTGCCATCAGTCCTAGCGGGGGGCTAGCCAAAAACATTCAGTACTTC. Residues: CAISPSGGLAKNIQYF.

The chain's CDR3 is CASSLGQGAGRDTEAFF. Here the CDR3 DNA reads TGTGCCAGCAGCTTAGGGCAGGGGGCGGGTCGGGACACTGAAGCTTTCTTT. This chain joins TRBV7-9 and TRBJ1-1; the match to TRBD1 covers 8 bases. The CDR3 loop spans 17 amino acids. From germline, CDR1 is SEHNR and CDR2 FQNEAQ (reference sequence). J lost 3 bases, V lost 1 base, and 10 bases had no gene match.

The chain joins TRBV19 to TRBJ1-2, with 8 bases that match TRBD1. The CDR3 is 14 amino acids. Germline V lookup: CDR1 LNHDA, CDR2 SQIVND (reference sequence). The V and J ends lost 6 bases and 4 bases, in that order; junction bases with no gene match: 7. This CDR3 is CASSAGQEVYGYTF. In DNA, the CDR3 is TGTGCCAGTAGCGCGGGACAGGAGGTCTATGGCTACACCTTC.

The rearrangement joins TRBV18 to TRBJ1-2; D remains ambiguous. V lost 0 bases and J lost 2, with 13 bases in between. This CDR3 has 16 residues. CDR1 KGHSH and CDR2 LQKENI come from the germline V gene. The CDR3: CASSPPQLTGNYGYTF. DNA of the CDR3: TGTGCCAGCTCACCACCGCAACTTACGGGGAACTATGGCTACACCTTC.

The chain combines TRBV6-1 with TRBJ2-5; tentatively, D is TRBD1 (6 bases). Trimming stripped 8 bases from V and 4 bases from J, with 11 bases between. CDR1 is MNHNS and CDR2 is SASEGT in the germline V gene. The CDR3 has 12 residues. DNA of the CDR3: TGTGCCAGCCACAGGGACCTAGAGACCCAGTACTTC. This sequence encodes CASHRDLETQYF.

CDR3 region: CASTYGSASYEQYF. As DNA, the CDR3 is TGTGCCAGCACCTACGGGAGCGCCTCCTACGAGCAGTACTTC. This sequence joins TRBV28 and TRBJ2-7; D perhaps matches TRBD2 (6 bases). CDR3 length: 14 residues. V was clipped by 7 bases and J by 0 bases, with 13 bases between them. Germline V gene sequence: CDR1 MDHEN, CDR2 SYDVKM.

The chain couples TRBV18 to TRBJ2-7; TRBD1 agrees at 10 bases. CDR3 size: 17 residues. The germline gives CDR1 KGHSH, CDR2 LQKENI. J gave up 0 bases and V 3 bases, and 8 bases lay outside the gene matches. CDR3 sequence: CASSPDSGTGVSYEQYF. The CDR3 coding sequence is TGTGCCAGCTCACCCGACTCCGGGACAGGGGTCTCCTACGAGCAGTACTTC.

The chain has TRBV11-2 and TRBJ2-3, with D hard to call. The CDR3 sequence is 12 residues long. The germline gives CDR1 SGHAT, CDR2 FQNNGV. V shed 5 bases and J shed 4 bases, with 7 bases lying between them. CDR3 coding DNA: TGTGCCAGCAGCCCCCAGGCAGATACGCAGTATTTT. Translation: CASSPQADTQYF.

This rearrangement joins TRBV6-6 to TRBJ1-2; 8 bases line up with TRBD1. The V and J ends lost 6 bases and 6 bases, in that order; junction bases with no gene match: 6. There are 13 residues in the CDR3. Germline V gene lookup returns CDR1 MNHNY and CDR2 SVGAGI (reference sequence). CDR3 sequence: CASRQGVEHGYTF. Here the CDR3 DNA reads TGTGCCAGCAGACAGGGGGTCGAGCATGGCTACACCTTC.

The rearrangement links TRBV29-1 to TRBJ2-7; 13 bases fit TRBD2. CDR3 length: 14 residues. V shed 5 bases, J shed 4 bases, and the junction held 5 bases outside the gene matches. Germline V gives CDR1 SQVTM, CDR2 ANQGSEA. Here the CDR3 reads CSVLGLAGVYEQYF. In DNA form, the CDR3 reads TGCAGCGTTTTAGGACTAGCGGGGGTATACGAGCAGTACTTC.

The rearrangement links TRBV9 to TRBJ2-2; D unclear. From germline, CDR1 is SGDLS and CDR2 YYNGEE. With 1 base removed from V and 4 bases from J, the gap between germline ends came to 8 bases. The CDR3 covers 14 residues. The CDR3 reads CASSVSVGTGELFF. CDR3 nucleotide sequence: TGTGCCAGCAGCGTAAGTGTCGGCACCGGGGAGCTGTTTTTT.